This T cell receptor beta chain is drawn from a study of shared clonotypes between healthy human individuals. Overall study context: The cohort had two women and a few men, ages 18 to 49.

CDR1 and CDR2 from the germline V gene are MNHNS and SASEGT. There are 14 residues in the CDR3. Between the trimmed V and J ends, which lost 4 bases and 5 bases, there was a span of 14 bases. Regarding this clone: Antigen unknown.

Notes on the study in general: It was expected that sequencing depth would affect clonotype sharing among donors.

Across several immunoSEQ plates, the genomic DNA of each subset was split evenly. Assay used: immunoSEQ multiplex PCR; TCRdb lists only in-frame clones, some missing. The sample lists approximately 2.3 million clones; approximately 93% were seen once. The sample was naive CD4+ T cells from PBMCs. Subset defined: CD45RA+ positively selected. This chain joins TRBV6-1 and TRBJ1-2, with D hard to call. The TCR comes from a man between 18 and 35 years old in good health. Some clones in this sample may be carry-over from other donors' samples. CDR3 region: CASSGTAPYYGYTF. For the CDR3, the DNA is TGTGCCAGCAGTGGTACGGCGCCCTATTATGGCTACACCTTC.